The clone carrying this T cell receptor (beta chain) was observed a single time. The data were taken from a study of T cell changes during pregnancy in multiple sclerosis. In germline, CDR1 is SGHRS, CDR2 YFSETQ. The CDR3 is made up of 13 amino acids. V was shortened by 5 bases and J by 1 base, with 6 bases between the two germline ends. Clones were sequenced by immunoSEQ multiplex PCR, and TCRdb holds only the in-frame ones, with some missing. The sample holds 29,000 or so clones, about 92% seen once. This TCR derives from a female donor with multiple sclerosis, enrolled in a pregnancy study. V and J are TRBV5-1 and TRBJ2-2; no clear D. Material: CD4+ T cells from peripheral blood mononuclear cells, obtained in the first trimester of pregnancy. CDR3: CASSLGNTGELFF. The CDR3 nucleotides are TGCGCCAGCAGTCTCGGGAACACCGGGGAGCTGTTTTTT.